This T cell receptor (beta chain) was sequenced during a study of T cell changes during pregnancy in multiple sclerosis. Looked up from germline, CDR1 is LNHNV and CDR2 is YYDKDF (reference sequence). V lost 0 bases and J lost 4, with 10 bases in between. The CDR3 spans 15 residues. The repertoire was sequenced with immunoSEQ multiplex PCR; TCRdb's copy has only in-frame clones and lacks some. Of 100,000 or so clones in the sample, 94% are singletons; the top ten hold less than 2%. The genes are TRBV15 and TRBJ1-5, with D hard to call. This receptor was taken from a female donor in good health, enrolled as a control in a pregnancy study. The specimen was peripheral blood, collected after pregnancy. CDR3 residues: CATSRDAGGNQPQHF. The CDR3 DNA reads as TGTGCCACCAGCAGAGATGCTGGAGGAAATCAGCCCCAGCATTTT.